This T cell receptor beta chain was recovered during a study of multiple sclerosis patients with progressive multifocal leukoencephalopathy. Time point defined: before natalizumab initiation. V lost 1 base and J 0 bases, leaving 13 bases between the germline ends. Germline CDR1 is LGHNA and CDR2 is YSLEER. This CDR3 region has 18 residues. Only in-frame clones appear in the TCRdb table, and some are missing; sequencing was by immunoSEQ multiplex PCR. Among roughly 28,000 clones listed, around nine tenths were seen once. The material sequenced was PBMCs. This chain links TRBV4-3 with TRBJ2-6; D is possibly TRBD2 (5 bases). The clonotype originates from a human donor with multiple sclerosis. The CDR3 protein is CASSQADSGNSGANVLTF. The DNA of the CDR3 is TGCGCCAGCAGCCAAGCGGACTCGGGGAACTCTGGGGCCAACGTCCTGACTTTC.